The clone carrying this T cell receptor (beta chain) was counted once. These data originate in a study of blood T cell repertoires in COVID-19. Study-level information: Samples taken during acute and convalescent COVID-19 were collected in the United States, Italy and Spain. Nucleic acid was either cDNA or gDNA, and it came from T cells, B-cell-depleted T cells, or PBMCs.

Generated by immunoSEQ multiplex PCR, the TCRdb table keeps only in-frame clones and is missing some. The table has more than 150,000 clones, about 81% seen once. Germline CDR1 is LNHDA and CDR2 is SQIVND (reference sequence). The CDR3 has 18 amino acids. Trimming took 5 bases from V and 0 from J; bases not matched to a gene: 8. Sequenced material: peripheral blood. V usage is TRBV19 and J usage is TRBJ2-6, with 9 bases lining up with TRBD1. This TCR derives from a young man with active or convalescent COVID-19. Here the CDR3 reads CASSFPGQGLSGANVLTF. The CDR3 DNA follows: TGTGCCAGTAGTTTTCCGGGACAGGGACTCTCTGGGGCCAACGTCCTGACTTTC.